Below are 22 T cell receptor beta chains sequenced from a single sample in a study of blood T cell repertoires in COVID-19 (dated by TCRdb to about 2020). The method was the immunoSEQ multiplex PCR assay. Not all clones reach the TCRdb copy of this immuneACCESS table, which keeps in-frame sequences only. Checked studies attribute under half of the gap to unresolved V genes and leave the rest unexplained. The sample records about 300,000 clones, around 92% of which are singletons. About 1.7% of the sample is taken by the ten largest. The sample consisted of peripheral blood. The receptor source for this set is a woman in her twenties or thirties with COVID-19, enrolled during active disease.

The chain links TRBV6-2 or TRBV6-3 to TRBJ2-7; 14 nucleotides agree with TRBD2. There are 16 residues in the CDR3. Looked up from germline, CDR1 is MNHEY and CDR2 is SVGEGT. The V segment lost 2 bases and the J segment 4 bases; nucleotides outside the gene matches: 4. Written as DNA, the CDR3 is TGTGCCAGCAGTTACACCGGGACTAGCGGGGGTTACGAGCAGTACGTC. It translates to CASSYTGTSGGYEQYV.

This clone was detected once. The V call is TRBV2, the J call TRBJ2-5; 8 bases map to TRBD2. V dropped 5 bases and J dropped 1; count of bases not matched to a gene: 12. CDR3 size: 17 residues. Germline V lookup: CDR1 SNHLY, CDR2 FYNNEI. The CDR3 DNA reads TGTGCCAGCAGTAACTCCCAGCTAGCGGGTCGCCAAGAGACCCAGTACTTC. It encodes CASSNSQLAGRQETQYF.

This clone was observed a single time. This rearrangement joins TRBV5-1 to TRBJ2-3, with TRBD1 as a possible D gene (6 bases). This CDR3 has 18 amino acids. Trimming removed 4 bases from V and 3 bases from J, with 24 bases in between. Germline CDR1 reads SGHRS; CDR2 reads YFSETQ. Written as DNA, the CDR3 is TGCGCCAGCAGCCTCAGACAGGTCTTGGTCAGAGGAACAGATACGCAGTATTTT. This codes for CASSLRQVLVRGTDTQYF.

The gene calls are TRBV2 and TRBJ2-5; TRBD1 matches at 9 bases. The V segment lost 5 bases and the J segment 3 bases; nucleotides outside the gene matches: 4. Looked up from germline, CDR1 is SNHLY and CDR2 is FYNNEI. This CDR3 region has 14 residues. This chain's CDR3 is CASSPGTGKETQYF. The CDR3 coding sequence is TGTGCCAGCAGTCCCGGGACAGGGAAAGAGACCCAGTACTTC. The full variable domain, with the rest looked up from reference TRBV2 and TRBJ2-5, is EPEVTQTPSHQVTQMGQEVILRCVPISNHLYFYWYRQILGQKVEFLVSFYNNEISEKSEIFDDQFSVERPDGSNFTLKIRSTKLEDSAMYFCASSPGTGKETQYFGPGTRLLVL.

CDR3 amino acids: CASSTGTGSSPLHF. The CDR3 coding sequence is TGTGCCAGCAGCACGGGGACAGGGTCATCACCCCTCCACTTT. This chain links TRBV9 with TRBJ1-6; 9 bases agree with TRBD1. This CDR3 comprises 14 residues. Unmatched junction bases numbered 6, after V lost 4 bases and J lost 10 bases. Germline-derived CDR1 and CDR2 are SGDLS and YYNGEE. The whole variable domain, filled in from reference TRBV9 and TRBJ1-6, reads DSGVTQTPKHLITATGQRVTLRCSPRSGDLSVYWYQQSLDQGLQFLIQYYNGEERAKGNILERFSAQQFPDLHSELNLSSLELGDSALYFCASSTGTGSSPLHFGNGTRLTVT.

The chain links TRBV19 to TRBJ1-2, with TRBD1 matching 7 bases. There are 15 residues in the CDR3. Germline loops: CDR1 LNHDA, CDR2 SQIVND (reference sequence). V was clipped by 4 bases and J by 4 bases; unmatched bases: 9. CDR3 amino acids: CASSTGGQAGYGYTF. The CDR3 nucleotides read TGTGCCAGTAGTACTGGTGGACAGGCCGGCTATGGCTACACCTTC.

The chain has TRBV2 and TRBJ2-2; 7 bases align to TRBD2. The CDR3 loop spans 17 amino acids. Trimming took 2 bases from V and 3 from J; bases not matched to a gene: 9. CDR1 and CDR2 (germline): SNHLY, FYNNEI. The CDR3 nucleotides are TGTGCCAGCAGTGAAAGAAGGCTAGCGGCGTACACCGGGGAGCTGTTTTTT. Encoded protein: CASSERRLAAYTGELFF.

The J gene is TRBJ1-2, the V gene TRBV3-1 (or the pseudogene TRBV3-2), with D unclear. V shed 3 bases and J shed 7 bases, with 15 bases lying between them. This CDR3 is built from 14 residues. Germline CDR1 reads LGHDT; CDR2 reads YNNKEL (reference sequence). CDR3 coding DNA: TGTGCCAGCAGCCAGTCAGGCCCCCGGGGTGGCTACACCTTC. It translates to CASSQSGPRGGYTF.

In this sample, this clone turned up a few times. The genes are TRBV7-2 and TRBJ2-7, with D possibly being TRBD1 (6 bases). Germline CDR1 is SGHTA and CDR2 is FQGNSA. V was pared by 5 bases and J by 3 bases, with 17 bases between. The CDR3 length is 15 residues. Here the CDR3 reads CASSPFQGSGYEQYF. The CDR3 region has the DNA TGTGCCAGCAGCCCCTTCCAGGGGTCGGGCTACGAGCAGTACTTC.

This chain joins TRBV25-1 and TRBJ1-4, with 7 bases lining up with TRBD1. CDR1 and CDR2 from the germline V gene are MGHDK and SYGVNS. The CDR3 consists of 14 residues. The junction had 9 bases not matched to a gene; V was cut back by 7 bases and J by 7 bases. The CDR3 is CASTSGGRGEKLFF. The CDR3 region has the DNA TGTGCCAGCACCTCAGGGGGAAGAGGTGAAAAACTGTTTTTT.

The V gene is TRBV3-1 (or the pseudogene TRBV3-2), the J gene TRBJ1-2; D gene unclear. Germline lookup yields CDR1 LGHDT and CDR2 YNNKEL (reference sequence). V shed 3 bases and J shed 3 bases, with 11 bases lying between them. The CDR3 is 14 amino acids. The CDR3 sequence: CASSHRGPYYGYTF. DNA for the CDR3: TGTGCCAGCAGCCACCGCGGGCCGTACTATGGCTACACCTTC.

This chain joins TRBV28 and TRBJ2-7, with 7 bases identical to TRBD2. The J segment lost 3 bases and the V segment lost 5 bases, leaving 16 bases of the junction unmatched. The CDR3 is made up of 17 amino acids. CDR1 MDHEN and CDR2 SYDVKM come from the germline V gene. The CDR3 reads CASSPPGGYHGFYEQYV. In nucleotides, the CDR3 is TGTGCCAGCAGTCCGCCGGGAGGTTATCATGGATTCTACGAGCAGTACGTC.

The chain is built from TRBV5-6 and TRBJ2-3; 9 bases match TRBD1. Losses at the gene ends were 4 bases for V and 4 bases for J; bases not matched to a gene: 10. The CDR3 length is 16 residues. The germline CDR1 and CDR2 sequences are SGHDT and YYEEEE. CDR3 nucleotide sequence: TGTGCCAGCAGCACTCCTGGACAGGGGCAAGCAGATACGCAGTATTTT. This codes for CASSTPGQGQADTQYF.

The gene calls are TRBV7-2 and TRBJ2-1; 7 bases map to TRBD2. From germline, CDR1 is SGHTA and CDR2 FQGNSA. This CDR3 region has 15 residues. V gave up 5 bases and J gave up 10 bases; unmatched junction bases: 14. The CDR3 sequence is CASSPQGLIQYEQFF. CDR3 nucleotides: TGTGCCAGCAGCCCTCAGGGACTAATTCAGTACGAGCAGTTCTTC. Full variable domain (rest looked up from reference TRBV7-2 and TRBJ2-1): GAGVSQSPSNKVTEKGKDVELRCDPISGHTALYWYRQSLGQGLEFLIYFQGNSAPDKSGLPSDRFSAERTGGSVSTLTIQRTQQEDSAVYLCASSPQGLIQYEQFFGPGTRLTVL.

The chain couples TRBV5-1 to TRBJ2-5, with TRBD2 as a possible D gene (5 bases). Trimming stripped 0 bases from V and 2 bases from J, with 8 bases between. Per the germline V gene, CDR1 is SGHRS and CDR2 is YFSETQ. The CDR3 has 14 residues. This CDR3 reads CASSLASGQETQYF. The DNA for the CDR3 is TGCGCCAGCAGCTTGGCCTCGGGGCAAGAGACCCAGTACTTC.

The chain has TRBV5-1 and TRBJ2-1; D remains ambiguous. Germline CDR1 is SGHRS and CDR2 is YFSETQ. V lost 1 base and J 7 bases, leaving 9 bases between the germline ends. The CDR3 has 13 residues. As DNA, the CDR3 is TGCGCCAGCAGCTTGTCTAGTCAGAATGAGCAGTTCTTC. Translated, it gives CASSLSSQNEQFF.

The rearrangement uses TRBV19 and TRBJ1-5; D gene uncertain. This CDR3 contains 15 residues. Trimming cost V 5 bases and J 2 bases, with 13 bases left between them. Germline V gives CDR1 LNHDA, CDR2 SQIVND (reference sequence). CDR3 in DNA: TGTGCCAGTAGTCTCGCGGTGAGTCGCAATCAGCCCCAGCATTTT. Protein sequence: CASSLAVSRNQPQHF. Full variable domain (rest looked up from reference TRBV19 and TRBJ1-5): DGGITQSPKYLFRKEGQNVTLSCEQNLNHDAMYWYRQDPGQGLRLIYYSQIVNDFQKGDIAEGYSVSREKKESFPLTVTSAQKNPTAFYLCASSLAVSRNQPQHFGDGTRLSIL.

The V gene is TRBV12-2, the J gene TRBJ1-5. TRBV12-2 is a recognized pseudogene. The CDR3 is made up of 18 amino acids. DNA for the CDR3: TGTGCAAGTCGCTTATGCTTATCCCTCACGGAGCCGTGTCAGCCCCAGCATTTT. This encodes CASRLCLSLTEPCQPQHF.

The chain couples TRBV5-4 to TRBJ1-2, with a weak D call TRBD1 (6 bases). In germline, CDR1 is SGHNT, CDR2 YYREEE (reference sequence). The CDR3 runs 13 residues. V was cut by 4 bases and J by 5 bases, with 12 bases left in between. The CDR3 nucleotides are TGTGCCAGCAGCCCCCAGGGGTATTATGGCTACACCTTC. The encoded protein is CASSPQGYYGYTF.

The chain recombines TRBV3-1 (or the pseudogene TRBV3-2) with TRBJ1-2, with D perhaps TRBD1 (5 bases). The CDR3 is 13 residues long. The V gene lost 0 bases and the J gene lost 13 bases, with 15 bases spanning the gap. CDR1 and CDR2 from the germline V gene are LGHDT and YNNKEL (reference sequence). The CDR3 nucleotides read TGTGCCAGCAGCCAAGACGCCAGGGCCACCTCCACCTTC. Protein: CASSQDARATSTF.

The rearrangement uses TRBV27 and TRBJ2-7, with 9 nucleotides matching TRBD2. The CDR3 sequence is 14 residues long. After removal of 5 bases from V and 5 bases from J, the junction contained 7 bases not matched to a gene. Germline V gene sequence: CDR1 MNHEY, CDR2 SMNVEV (reference sequence). The CDR3 loop is CASSPGLANHEQYV. The CDR3 bases are TGTGCCAGCAGTCCCGGACTAGCGAACCACGAGCAGTACGTC.

The chain employs TRBV5-1 and TRBJ2-2; TRBD1 aligns across 10 bases. The V gene end was trimmed by 4 bases and the J gene end by 5 bases; junction bases not matched to a gene: 11. Germline V gives CDR1 SGHRS, CDR2 YFSETQ. The length of the CDR3 is 17 residues. CDR3 DNA: TGCGCCAGCAGCCCGGGAGGGACAGGGGTCACAACCGGGGAGCTGTTTTTT. It codes for CASSPGGTGVTTGELFF.